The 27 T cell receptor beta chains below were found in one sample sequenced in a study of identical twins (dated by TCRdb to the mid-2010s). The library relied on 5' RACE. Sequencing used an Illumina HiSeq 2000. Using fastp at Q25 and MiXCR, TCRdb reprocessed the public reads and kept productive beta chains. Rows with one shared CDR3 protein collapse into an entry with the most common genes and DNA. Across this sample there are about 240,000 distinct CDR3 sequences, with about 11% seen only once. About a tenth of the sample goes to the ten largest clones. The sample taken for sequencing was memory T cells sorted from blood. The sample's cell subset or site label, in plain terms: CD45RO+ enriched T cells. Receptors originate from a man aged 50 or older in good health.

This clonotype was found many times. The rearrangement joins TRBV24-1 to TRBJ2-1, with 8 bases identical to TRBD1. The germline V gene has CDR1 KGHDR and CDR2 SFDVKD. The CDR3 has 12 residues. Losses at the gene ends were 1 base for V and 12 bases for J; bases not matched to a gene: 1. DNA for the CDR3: TGTGCCACCAGTGATTTCGACAGGGGGCAGTTCTTC. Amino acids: CATSDFDRGQFF.

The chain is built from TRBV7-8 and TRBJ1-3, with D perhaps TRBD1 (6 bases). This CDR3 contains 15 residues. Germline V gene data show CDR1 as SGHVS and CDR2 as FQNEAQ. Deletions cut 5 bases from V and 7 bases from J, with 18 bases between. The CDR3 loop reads CASSPSAGEFNTIYF. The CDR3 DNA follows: TGTGCCAGCAGCCCGAGCGCAGGGGAGTTTAACACCATATATTTT. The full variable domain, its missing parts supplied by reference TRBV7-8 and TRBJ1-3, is GAGVSQSPRYKVAKRGQDVALRCDPISGHVSLFWYQQALGQGPEFLTYFQNEAQLDKSGLPSDRFFAERPEGSVSTLKIQRTQQEDSAVYLCASSPSAGEFNTIYFGEGSWLTVV.

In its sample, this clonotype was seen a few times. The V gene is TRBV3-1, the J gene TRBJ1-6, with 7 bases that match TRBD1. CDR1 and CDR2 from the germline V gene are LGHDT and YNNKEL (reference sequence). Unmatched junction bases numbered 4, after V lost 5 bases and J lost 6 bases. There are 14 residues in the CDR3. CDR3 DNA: TGTGCCAGCAGCTCCCGGGACAGTAATTCACCCCTCCACTTT. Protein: CASSSRDSNSPLHF.

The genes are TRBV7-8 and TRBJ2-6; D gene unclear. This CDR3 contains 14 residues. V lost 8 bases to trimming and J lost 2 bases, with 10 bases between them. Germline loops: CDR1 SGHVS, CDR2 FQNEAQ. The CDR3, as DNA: TGTGCCAGCTCCCCAAGAACTGGGGCCAACGTCCTGACTTTC. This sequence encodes CASSPRTGANVLTF.

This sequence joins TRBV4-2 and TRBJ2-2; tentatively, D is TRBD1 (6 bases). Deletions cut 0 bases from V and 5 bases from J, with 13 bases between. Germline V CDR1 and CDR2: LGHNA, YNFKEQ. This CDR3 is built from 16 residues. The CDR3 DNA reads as TGTGCCAGCAGCCAAGATATGGCAGGGGTAACCGGGGAGCTGTTTTTT. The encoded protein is CASSQDMAGVTGELFF.

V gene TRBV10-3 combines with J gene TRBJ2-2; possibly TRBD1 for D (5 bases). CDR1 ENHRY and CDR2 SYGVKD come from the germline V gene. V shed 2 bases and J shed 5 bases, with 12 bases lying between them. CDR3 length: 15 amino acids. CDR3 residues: CAISEQGVGTGELFF. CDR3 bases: TGTGCCATCAGTGAGCAAGGGGTGGGGACCGGGGAGCTGTTTTTT.

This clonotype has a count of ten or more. CDR3 region: CASSLQSSSRGYEQYF. DNA of the CDR3: TGTGCCAGCAGTTTACAGTCATCCTCCCGTGGGTACGAGCAGTACTTC. This sequence joins TRBV28 and TRBJ2-7, with D hard to call. CDR1 and CDR2 (germline): MDHEN, SYDVKM. The V end lost 2 bases, the J end lost 4 bases, and 18 bases lay between the germline ends. This CDR3 has 16 residues.

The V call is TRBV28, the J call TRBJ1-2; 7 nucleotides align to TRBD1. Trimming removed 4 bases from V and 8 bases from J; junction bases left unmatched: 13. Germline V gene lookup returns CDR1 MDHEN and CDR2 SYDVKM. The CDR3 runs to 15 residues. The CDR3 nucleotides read TGTGCCAGCAGTTCGGGCTCACAGGGGAGAGGAGGCTACACCTTC. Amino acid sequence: CASSSGSQGRGGYTF.

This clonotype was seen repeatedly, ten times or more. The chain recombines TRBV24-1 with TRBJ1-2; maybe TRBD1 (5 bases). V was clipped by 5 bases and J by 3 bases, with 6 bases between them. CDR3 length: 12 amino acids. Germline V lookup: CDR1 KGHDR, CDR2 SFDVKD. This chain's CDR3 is CATSAQDYGYTF. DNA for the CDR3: TGTGCCACCAGTGCACAGGACTATGGCTACACCTTC.

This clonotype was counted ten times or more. CDR3 DNA: TGTGCCAGCAGCTTCTTGGGGGAAGAGGAGACCCAGTACTTC. Translated, it gives CASSFLGEEETQYF. The gene calls are TRBV5-4 and TRBJ2-5, with D perhaps matching TRBD1 or TRBD2 (5 bases each). V was trimmed by 2 bases and J by 5 bases, leaving 13 bases between them. This CDR3 has 14 residues. Germline V gene lookup returns CDR1 SGHNT and CDR2 YYREEE (reference sequence).

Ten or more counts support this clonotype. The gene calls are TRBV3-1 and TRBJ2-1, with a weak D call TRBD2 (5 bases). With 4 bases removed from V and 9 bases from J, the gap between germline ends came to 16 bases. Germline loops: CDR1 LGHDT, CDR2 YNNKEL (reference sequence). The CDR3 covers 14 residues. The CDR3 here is CASSPYVRGGEQFF. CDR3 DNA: TGTGCCAGCAGCCCGTACGTCCGGGGTGGTGAGCAGTTCTTC.

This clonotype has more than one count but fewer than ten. The CDR3 reads CASSEGQGVGETQYF. CDR3 sequence (DNA): TGCGCCAGCAGCGAGGGACAGGGGGTAGGAGAGACCCAGTACTTC. The chain employs TRBV5-1 and TRBJ2-5; 11 bases are shared with TRBD1. CDR1 is SGHRS, CDR2 YFSETQ, per germline. The CDR3 totals 15 residues. V was pared by 4 bases and J by 4 bases, with 6 bases of the junction left unmatched.

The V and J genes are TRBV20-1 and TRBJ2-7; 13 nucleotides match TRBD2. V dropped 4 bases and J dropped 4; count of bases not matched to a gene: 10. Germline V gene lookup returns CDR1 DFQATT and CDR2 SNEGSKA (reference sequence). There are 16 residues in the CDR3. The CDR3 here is CSAKPGLAGVLYEQYF. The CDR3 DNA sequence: TGCAGTGCTAAACCCGGACTAGCGGGAGTACTATACGAGCAGTACTTC.

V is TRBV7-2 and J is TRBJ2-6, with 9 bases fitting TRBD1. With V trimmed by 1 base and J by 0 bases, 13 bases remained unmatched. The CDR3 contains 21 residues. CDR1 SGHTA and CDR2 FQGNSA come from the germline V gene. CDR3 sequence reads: CASSLGFWGQGRHSGANVLTF. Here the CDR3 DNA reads TGTGCCAGCAGCTTAGGCTTTTGGGGACAGGGTAGACACTCTGGGGCCAACGTCCTGACTTTC.

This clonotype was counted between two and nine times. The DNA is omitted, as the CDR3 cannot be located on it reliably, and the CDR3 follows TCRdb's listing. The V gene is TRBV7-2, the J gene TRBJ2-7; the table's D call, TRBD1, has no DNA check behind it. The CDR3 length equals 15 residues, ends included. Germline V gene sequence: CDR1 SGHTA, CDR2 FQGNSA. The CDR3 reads CASSLFAQGIQSKYF.

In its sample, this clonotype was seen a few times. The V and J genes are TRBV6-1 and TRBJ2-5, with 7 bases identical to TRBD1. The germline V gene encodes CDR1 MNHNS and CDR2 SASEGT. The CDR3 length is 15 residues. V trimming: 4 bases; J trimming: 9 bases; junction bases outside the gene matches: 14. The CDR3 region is CASSATGTDKMAQYF. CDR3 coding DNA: TGTGCCAGCAGTGCCACCGGGACAGATAAGATGGCCCAGTACTTC.

The CDR3 protein is CSAIPGTSYETQYF. The CDR3 bases are TGCAGTGCTATACCCGGGACTAGCTACGAGACCCAGTACTTC. The rearrangement joins TRBV20-1 to TRBJ2-5, with 9 nucleotides matching TRBD2. With V trimmed by 4 bases and J by 5 bases, 8 bases remained unmatched. This CDR3 spans 14 amino acids. Germline CDR1 is DFQATT and CDR2 is SNEGSKA (reference sequence).

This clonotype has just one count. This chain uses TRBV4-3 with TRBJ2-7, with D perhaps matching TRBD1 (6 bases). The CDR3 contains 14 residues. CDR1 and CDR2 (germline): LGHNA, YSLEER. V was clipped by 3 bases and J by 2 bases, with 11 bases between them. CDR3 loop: CASSQRQAAYEQYF. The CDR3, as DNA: TGCGCCAGCAGCCAGCGACAGGCCGCCTACGAGCAGTACTTC.

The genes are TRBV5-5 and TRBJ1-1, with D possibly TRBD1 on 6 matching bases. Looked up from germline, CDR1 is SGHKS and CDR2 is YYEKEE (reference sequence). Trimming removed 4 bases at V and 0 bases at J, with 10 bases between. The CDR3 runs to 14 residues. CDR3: CASSPGVVNTEAFF. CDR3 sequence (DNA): TGTGCCAGCAGCCCAGGGGTTGTGAACACTGAAGCTTTCTTT.

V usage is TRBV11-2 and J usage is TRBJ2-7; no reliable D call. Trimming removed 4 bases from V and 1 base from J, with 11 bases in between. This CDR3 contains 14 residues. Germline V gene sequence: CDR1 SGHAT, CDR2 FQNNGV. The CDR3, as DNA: TGTGCCAGCAGCTCCCTCCGGGCGTCCTACGAGCAGTACTTC. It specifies CASSSLRASYEQYF.

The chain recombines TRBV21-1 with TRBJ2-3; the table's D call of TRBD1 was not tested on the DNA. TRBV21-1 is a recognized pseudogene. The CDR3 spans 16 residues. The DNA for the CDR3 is TGTGCCAGCAGCAAAGGCGGGGACACTAGCACAGATACGCAGTATTTT. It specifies CASSKGGDTSTDTQYF.

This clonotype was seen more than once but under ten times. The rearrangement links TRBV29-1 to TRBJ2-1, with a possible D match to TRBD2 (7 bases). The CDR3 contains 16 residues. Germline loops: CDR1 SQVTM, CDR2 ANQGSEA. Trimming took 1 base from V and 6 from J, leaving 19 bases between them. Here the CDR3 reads CSVEGGGTQGFNEQFF. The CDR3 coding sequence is TGCAGCGTTGAAGGGGGAGGGACTCAGGGGTTCAATGAGCAGTTCTTC.

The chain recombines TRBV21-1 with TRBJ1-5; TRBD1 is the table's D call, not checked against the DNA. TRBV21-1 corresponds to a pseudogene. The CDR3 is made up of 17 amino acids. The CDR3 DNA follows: TGTGCCAGCAGCAACGAGGTTCGAGGGGGGGCAGGGCAGCCCCAGCATTTT. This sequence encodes CASSNEVRGGAGQPQHF.

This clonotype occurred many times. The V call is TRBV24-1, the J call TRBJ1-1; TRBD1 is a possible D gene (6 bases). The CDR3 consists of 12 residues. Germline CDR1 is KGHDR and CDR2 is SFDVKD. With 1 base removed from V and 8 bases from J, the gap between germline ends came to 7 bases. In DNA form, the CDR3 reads TGTGCCACCAGTGATTTCACAGGGGAAGCTTTCTTT. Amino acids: CATSDFTGEAFF.

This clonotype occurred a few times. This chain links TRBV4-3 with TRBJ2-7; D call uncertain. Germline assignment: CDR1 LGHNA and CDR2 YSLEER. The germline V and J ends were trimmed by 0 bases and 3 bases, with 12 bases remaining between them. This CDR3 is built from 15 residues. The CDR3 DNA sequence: TGCGCCAGCAGCCAAGATCTGGCCAGACACTACGAGCAGTACTTC. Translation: CASSQDLARHYEQYF.

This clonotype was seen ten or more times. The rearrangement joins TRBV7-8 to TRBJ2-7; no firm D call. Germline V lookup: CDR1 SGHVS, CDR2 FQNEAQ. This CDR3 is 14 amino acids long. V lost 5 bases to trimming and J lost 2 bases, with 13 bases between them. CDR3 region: CASSPIIITYEQYF. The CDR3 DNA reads TGTGCCAGCAGCCCAATTATTATTACCTACGAGCAGTACTTC.

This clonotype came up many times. CDR3: CSASRENIQYF. CDR3 bases: TGCAGTGCTTCTCGGGAAAACATTCAGTACTTC. The chain combines TRBV20-1 with TRBJ2-4; D is uncertain. This CDR3 is 11 amino acids long. V was pared by 5 bases and J by 5 bases, with 7 bases between. Germline V gives CDR1 DFQATT, CDR2 SNEGSKA (reference sequence).